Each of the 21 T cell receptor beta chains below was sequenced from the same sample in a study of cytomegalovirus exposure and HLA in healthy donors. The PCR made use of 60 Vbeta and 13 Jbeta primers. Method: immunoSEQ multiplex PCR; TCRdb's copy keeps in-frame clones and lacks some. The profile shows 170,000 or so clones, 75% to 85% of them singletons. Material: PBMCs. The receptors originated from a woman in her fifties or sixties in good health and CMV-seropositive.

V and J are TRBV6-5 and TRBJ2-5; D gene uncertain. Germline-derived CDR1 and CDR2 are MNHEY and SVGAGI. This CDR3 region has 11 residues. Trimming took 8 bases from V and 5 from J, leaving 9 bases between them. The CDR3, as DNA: TGTGCCAGCTGGGTGCGGGAGACCCAGTACTTC. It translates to CASWVRETQYF.

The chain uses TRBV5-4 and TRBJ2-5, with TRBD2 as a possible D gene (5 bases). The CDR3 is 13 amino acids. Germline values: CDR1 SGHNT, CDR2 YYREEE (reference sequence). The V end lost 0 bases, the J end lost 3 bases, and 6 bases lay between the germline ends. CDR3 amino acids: CASSLGTEETQYF. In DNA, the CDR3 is TGTGCCAGCAGCTTGGGGACTGAAGAGACCCAGTACTTC.

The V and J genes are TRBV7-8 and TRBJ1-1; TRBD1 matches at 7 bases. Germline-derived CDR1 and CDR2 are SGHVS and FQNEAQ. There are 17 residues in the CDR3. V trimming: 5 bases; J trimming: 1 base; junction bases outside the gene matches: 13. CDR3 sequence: CASSRSNTRTGNTEAFF. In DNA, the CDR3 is TGTGCCAGCAGCCGTTCGAATACGAGGACAGGGAACACTGAAGCTTTCTTT.

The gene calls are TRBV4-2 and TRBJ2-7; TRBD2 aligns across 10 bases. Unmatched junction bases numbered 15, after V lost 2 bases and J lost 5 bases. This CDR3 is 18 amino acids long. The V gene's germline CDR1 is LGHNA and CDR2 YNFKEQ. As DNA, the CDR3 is TGTGCCAGCAGCCAATCTCCCGGCGGAGCGGGGGGGCAGGACGAGCAGTACTTC. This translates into CASSQSPGGAGGQDEQYF.

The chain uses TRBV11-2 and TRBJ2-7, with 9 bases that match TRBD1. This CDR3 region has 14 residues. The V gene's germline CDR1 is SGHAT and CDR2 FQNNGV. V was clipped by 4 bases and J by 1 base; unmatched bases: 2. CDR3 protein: CASSSTGGSYEQYF. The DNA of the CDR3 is TGTGCCAGCAGCTCGACAGGGGGTTCCTACGAGCAGTACTTC.

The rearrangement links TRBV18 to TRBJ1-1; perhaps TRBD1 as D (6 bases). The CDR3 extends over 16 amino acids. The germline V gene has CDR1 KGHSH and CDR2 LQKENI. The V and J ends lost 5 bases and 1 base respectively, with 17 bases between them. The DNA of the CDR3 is TGTGCCAGCTCATCCTTAGCAGGGGCCACGAACACTGAAGCTTTCTTT. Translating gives CASSSLAGATNTEAFF.

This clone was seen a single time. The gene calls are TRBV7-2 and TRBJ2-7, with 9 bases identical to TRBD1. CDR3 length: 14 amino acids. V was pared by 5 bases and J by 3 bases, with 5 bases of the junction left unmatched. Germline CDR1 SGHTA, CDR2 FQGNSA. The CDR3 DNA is TGTGCCAGCAGCCCGCAGACAGGGGGCTACGAGCAGTACTTC. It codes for CASSPQTGGYEQYF.

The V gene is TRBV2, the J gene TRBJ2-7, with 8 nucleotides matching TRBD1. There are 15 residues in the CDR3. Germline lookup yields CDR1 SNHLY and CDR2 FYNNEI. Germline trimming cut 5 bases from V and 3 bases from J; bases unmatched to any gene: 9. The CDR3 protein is CASSPRTGLSYEQYF. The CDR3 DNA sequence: TGTGCCAGCAGTCCCAGGACAGGGTTGAGCTACGAGCAGTACTTC.

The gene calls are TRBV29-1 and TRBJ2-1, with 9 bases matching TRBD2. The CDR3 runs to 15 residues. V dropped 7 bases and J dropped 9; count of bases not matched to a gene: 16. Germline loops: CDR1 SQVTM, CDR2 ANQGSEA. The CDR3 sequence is CSATSGGRVTGEQFF. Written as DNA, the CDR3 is TGCAGCGCCACCAGCGGGGGGCGGGTAACCGGTGAGCAGTTCTTC.

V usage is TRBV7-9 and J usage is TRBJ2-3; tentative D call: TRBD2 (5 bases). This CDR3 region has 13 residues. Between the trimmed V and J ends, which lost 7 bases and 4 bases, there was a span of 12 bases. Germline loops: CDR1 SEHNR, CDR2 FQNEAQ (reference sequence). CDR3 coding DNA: TGTGCCAGCATCGGCCTGAGGGCAGATACGCAGTATTTT. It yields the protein CASIGLRADTQYF.

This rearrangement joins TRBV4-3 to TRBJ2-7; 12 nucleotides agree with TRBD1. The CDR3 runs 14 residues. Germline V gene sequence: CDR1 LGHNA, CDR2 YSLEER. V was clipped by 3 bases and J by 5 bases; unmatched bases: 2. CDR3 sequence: CASSQGQGADEQYF. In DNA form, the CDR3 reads TGCGCCAGCAGCCAGGGACAGGGGGCTGACGAGCAGTACTTC.

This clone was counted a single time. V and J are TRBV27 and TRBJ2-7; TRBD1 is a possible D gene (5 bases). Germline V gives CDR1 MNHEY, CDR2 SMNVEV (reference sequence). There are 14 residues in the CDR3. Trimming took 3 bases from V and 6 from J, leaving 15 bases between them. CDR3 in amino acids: CASSLKQARREQYF. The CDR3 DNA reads TGTGCCAGCAGTTTGAAACAGGCGCGGCGCGAGCAGTACTTC.

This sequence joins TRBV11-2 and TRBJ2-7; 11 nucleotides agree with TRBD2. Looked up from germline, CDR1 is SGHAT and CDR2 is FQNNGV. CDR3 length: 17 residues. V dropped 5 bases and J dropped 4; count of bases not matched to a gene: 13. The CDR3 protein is CASSMASLAGDVYEQYF. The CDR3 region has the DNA TGTGCCAGCAGCATGGCCTCACTAGCGGGAGATGTATACGAGCAGTACTTC.

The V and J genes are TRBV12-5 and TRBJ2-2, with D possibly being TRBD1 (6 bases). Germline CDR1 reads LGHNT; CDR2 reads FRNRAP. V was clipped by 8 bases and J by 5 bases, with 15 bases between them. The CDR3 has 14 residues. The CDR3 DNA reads TGTGCTAGTCAGGAACAGGGCGGAACCGGGGAGCTGTTTTTT. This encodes CASQEQGGTGELFF. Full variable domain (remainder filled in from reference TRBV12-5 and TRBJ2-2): DARVTQTPRHKVTEMGQEVTMRCQPILGHNTVFWYRQTMMQGLELLAYFRNRAPLDDSGMPKDRFSAEMPDATLATLKIQPSEPRDSAVYFCASQEQGGTGELFFGEGSRLTVL.

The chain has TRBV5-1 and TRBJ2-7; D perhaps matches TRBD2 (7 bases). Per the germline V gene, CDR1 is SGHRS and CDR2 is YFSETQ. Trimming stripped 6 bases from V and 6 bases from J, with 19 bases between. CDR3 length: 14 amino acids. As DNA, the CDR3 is TGCGCCAGCAAGATCACGGGGGGCCGCCTCGAGCAGTACTTC. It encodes CASKITGGRLEQYF. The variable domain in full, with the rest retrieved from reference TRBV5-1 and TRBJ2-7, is KAGVTQTPRYLIKTRGQQVTLSCSPISGHRSVSWYQQTPGQGLQFLFEYFSETQRNKGNFPGRFSGRQFSNSRSEMNVSTLELGDSALYLCASKITGGRLEQYFGPGTRLTVT.

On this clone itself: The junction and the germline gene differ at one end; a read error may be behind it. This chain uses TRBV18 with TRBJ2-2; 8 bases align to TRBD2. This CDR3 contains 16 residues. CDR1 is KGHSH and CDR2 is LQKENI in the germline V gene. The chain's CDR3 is CASLPLREALTGELFF. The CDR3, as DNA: TGTGCCAGCTTACCACTGCGGGAGGCACTCACCGGGGAGCTGTTTTTT.

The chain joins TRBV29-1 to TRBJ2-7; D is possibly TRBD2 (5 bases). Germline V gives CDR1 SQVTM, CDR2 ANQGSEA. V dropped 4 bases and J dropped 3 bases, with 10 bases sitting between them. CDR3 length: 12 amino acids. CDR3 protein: CSVGGGLYEQYF. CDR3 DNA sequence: TGCAGCGTTGGTGGCGGACTCTACGAGCAGTACTTC.

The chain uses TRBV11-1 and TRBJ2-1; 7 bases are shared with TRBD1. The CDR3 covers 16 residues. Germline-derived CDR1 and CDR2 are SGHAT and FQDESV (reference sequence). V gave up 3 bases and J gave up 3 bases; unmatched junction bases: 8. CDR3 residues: CASSFRQGLYYNEQFF. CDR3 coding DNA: TGTGCCAGCAGCTTCCGACAGGGCCTTTACTACAATGAGCAGTTCTTC.

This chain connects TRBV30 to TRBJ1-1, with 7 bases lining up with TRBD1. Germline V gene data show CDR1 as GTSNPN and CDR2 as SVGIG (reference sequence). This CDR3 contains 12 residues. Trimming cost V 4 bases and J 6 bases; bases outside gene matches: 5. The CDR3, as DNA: TGTGCCTGGATTGAACAGGGGTCTGAAGCTTTCTTT. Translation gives CAWIEQGSEAFF. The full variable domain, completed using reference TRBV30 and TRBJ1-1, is SQTIHQWPATLVQPVGSPLSLECTVEGTSNPNLYWYRQAAGRGLQLLFYSVGIGQISSEVPQNLSASRPQDRQFILSSKKLLLSDSGFYLCAWIEQGSEAFFGQGTRLTVV.

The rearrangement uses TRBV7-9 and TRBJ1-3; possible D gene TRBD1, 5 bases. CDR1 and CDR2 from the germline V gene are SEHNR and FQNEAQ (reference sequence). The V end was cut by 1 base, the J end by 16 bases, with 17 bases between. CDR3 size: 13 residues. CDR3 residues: CASSLEEGHPCYF. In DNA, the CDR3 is TGTGCCAGCAGCTTAGAGGAGGGGCACCCTTGTTATTTT.

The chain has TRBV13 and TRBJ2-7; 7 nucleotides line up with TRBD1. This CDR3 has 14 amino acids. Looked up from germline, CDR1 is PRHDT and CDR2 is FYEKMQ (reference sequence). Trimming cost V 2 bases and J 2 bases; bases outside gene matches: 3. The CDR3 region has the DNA TGTGCCAGCAGCTTACAGGGGACAGCCTACGAGCAGTACTTC. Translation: CASSLQGTAYEQYF.